Below, 15 T cell receptor beta chains from the same sample are listed, as sequenced in a study of HIV-infected patients and healthy controls. About 550 ng RNA was reverse transcribed with alpha and beta constant-region primers. Each of the alpha and beta chains got its own library through chain-specific third strand synthesis with indices. Each CDR3 protein is one row after TCRdb ran MiXCR on the 5' RACE reads. The sample has over 10,000 distinct CDR3 sequences; about 11% are singletons. Whole blood was used without fractionation, so all unsorted peripheral T cells were included. The sample comprised blood. These TCRs come from an adult in good health.

This chain uses TRBV5-5 with TRBJ2-7; D might be TRBD2 (6 bases). The CDR3 length is 15 residues. CDR1 SGHKS and CDR2 YYEKEE come from the germline V gene (reference sequence). Trimming removed 2 bases from V and 2 bases from J, with 14 bases in between. CDR3 in amino acids: CASSFPGLLTYEQYF. CDR3 in DNA: TGTGCCAGCAGCTTCCCGGGACTGCTAACCTACGAGCAGTACTTC.

The rearrangement links TRBV20-1 to TRBJ2-4; D is perhaps TRBD2 (6 bases). Germline assignment: CDR1 DFQATT and CDR2 SNEGSKA (reference sequence). Trimming shortened V by 5 bases and J by 6 bases, and 11 bases separated the two germline ends. This CDR3 is built from 12 residues. CDR3 DNA sequence: TGCAGTGCTCGGGACGGGGGAAACATTCAGTACTTC. It specifies CSARDGGNIQYF.

This clonotype was recorded at least ten times. The genes are TRBV5-1 and TRBJ2-7; TRBD2 aligns across 12 bases. With 0 bases clipped from V and 6 bases from J, the junction kept 10 bases outside the gene matches. Per the germline V gene, CDR1 is SGHRS and CDR2 is YFSETQ. The CDR3 is 17 residues long. The CDR3 nucleotides read TGCGCCAGCAGCTTGGCCCCAGGGTTGGGACTAGCGGGCGAGCAGTACTTC. This encodes CASSLAPGLGLAGEQYF. Based on the CDR3 plus reference TRBV5-1 and TRBJ2-7, the full variable domain is KAGVTQTPRYLIKTRGQQVTLSCSPISGHRSVSWYQQTPGQGLQFLFEYFSETQRNKGNFPGRFSGRQFSNSRSEMNVSTLELGDSALYLCASSLAPGLGLAGEQYFGPGTRLTVT.

This clonotype was observed at least ten times. The rearrangement joins TRBV5-6 to TRBJ2-1; TRBD2 is a possible D gene (5 bases). Germline CDR1 reads SGHDT; CDR2 reads YYEEEE. The CDR3 covers 16 residues. V was trimmed by 2 bases and J by 3 bases, leaving 15 bases between them. The CDR3 coding sequence is TGTGCCAGCAGCTTATTGACCCGAGGGCACTACAATGAGCAGTTCTTC. It yields the protein CASSLLTRGHYNEQFF.

V usage is TRBV7-2 and J usage is TRBJ1-1, with 7 nucleotides matching TRBD1. This CDR3 region has 14 residues. Germline CDR1 reads SGHTA; CDR2 reads FQGNSA. Losses at the gene ends were 6 bases for V and 3 bases for J; bases not matched to a gene: 7. The CDR3 region is CASRKDREDTEAFF. CDR3 DNA: TGTGCCAGCAGGAAAGACAGGGAGGACACTGAAGCTTTCTTT.

This clonotype is medium-sized by share. The CDR3 loop is CSARDDHGGETQYF. As DNA, the CDR3 is TGCAGTGCTAGGGATGATCATGGCGGAGAGACCCAGTACTTC. The V gene is TRBV20-1, the J gene TRBJ2-5; D not certain. In germline, CDR1 is DFQATT, CDR2 SNEGSKA (reference sequence). Deletions cut 3 bases from V and 4 bases from J, with 15 bases between. This CDR3 region has 14 residues.

This clonotype has more than one count but fewer than ten. The genes are TRBV5-6 and TRBJ1-5, with D uncertain. CDR1 is SGHDT and CDR2 is YYEEEE in the germline V gene. V gave up 4 bases and J gave up 0 bases, with 8 bases separating them. The CDR3 runs 14 residues. CDR3 residues: CASSPSYSNQPQHF. The CDR3 region has the DNA TGTGCCAGCAGCCCAAGCTATAGCAATCAGCCCCAGCATTTT.

This clonotype came up a few times. The chain recombines TRBV5-1 with TRBJ1-5, with D tentatively TRBD1 (6 bases). The CDR3 is 14 residues long. V was trimmed by 4 bases and J by 7 bases, leaving 15 bases between them. Per germline, CDR1 SGHRS and CDR2 YFSETQ. The CDR3 sequence: CASSPETGWQPQHF. As DNA, the CDR3 is TGCGCCAGCAGCCCGGAAACAGGGTGGCAGCCCCAGCATTTT.

In its sample, this clonotype was seen many times. This chain joins TRBV10-3 and TRBJ2-5, with TRBD2 matching over 8 bases. The J segment lost 5 bases and the V segment lost 6 bases, leaving 5 bases of the junction unmatched. CDR1 ENHRY and CDR2 SYGVKD come from the germline V gene. The CDR3 runs 13 residues. The chain's CDR3 is CAIRAGLVETQYF. The CDR3 coding sequence is TGTGCCATCAGGGCGGGACTAGTGGAGACCCAGTACTTC.

This clonotype is deemed medium-sized. The chain couples TRBV30 to TRBJ2-2; D not certain. This CDR3 has 14 residues. Trimming shortened V by 1 base and J by 3 bases, and 9 bases separated the two germline ends. Germline V gene lookup returns CDR1 GTSNPN and CDR2 SVGIG (reference sequence). Here the CDR3 reads CAWSGAEHTGELFF. CDR3 DNA: TGTGCCTGGAGTGGCGCCGAACACACCGGGGAGCTGTTTTTT.

At least ten counts were recorded for this clonotype. The rearrangement uses TRBV2 and TRBJ2-3; 7 bases map to TRBD2. Germline CDR1 and CDR2: SNHLY and FYNNEI. The CDR3 contains 15 residues. Trimming took 5 bases from V and 4 from J; bases not matched to a gene: 9. CDR3 loop: CASSSSLAASDTQYF. The DNA of the CDR3 is TGTGCCAGCAGTAGCTCCCTAGCGGCTTCAGATACGCAGTATTTT. The full variable domain, its missing parts supplied by reference TRBV2 and TRBJ2-3, is EPEVTQTPSHQVTQMGQEVILRCVPISNHLYFYWYRQILGQKVEFLVSFYNNEISEKSEIFDDQFSVERPDGSNFTLKIRSTKLEDSAMYFCASSSSLAASDTQYFGPGTRLTVL.

The chain uses TRBV14 and TRBJ1-5; the D is unclear. Germline V lookup: CDR1 SGHDN, CDR2 FVKESK. The CDR3 covers 14 residues. Deletions cut 1 base from V and 4 bases from J, with 8 bases between. The CDR3 DNA is TGTGCCAGCAGCCAAGGAACGGATAATCAGCCCCAGCATTTT. Protein sequence: CASSQGTDNQPQHF. Full variable domain (outside the CDR3, taken from reference TRBV14 and TRBJ1-5): EAGVTQFPSHSVIEKGQTVTLRCDPISGHDNLYWYRRVMGKEIKFLLHFVKESKQDESGMPNNRFLAERTGGTYSTLKVQPAELEDSGVYFCASSQGTDNQPQHFGDGTRLSIL.

This clonotype ranks as medium-sized. The chain employs TRBV3-1 and TRBJ2-1; 10 bases fit TRBD2. The CDR3 consists of 14 residues. Germline CDR1 reads LGHDT; CDR2 reads YNNKEL (reference sequence). Unmatched junction bases numbered 5, after V lost 8 bases and J lost 4 bases. The CDR3 nucleotides are TGTGCCAGCTCTAGCGGGAGTAATTACAATGAGCAGTTCTTC. This encodes CASSSGSNYNEQFF.

This clonotype was seen many times. This chain joins TRBV27 and TRBJ1-4; 11 bases align to TRBD1. This CDR3 is built from 16 residues. Trimming took 5 bases from V and 8 from J; bases not matched to a gene: 10. Germline-derived CDR1 and CDR2 are MNHEY and SMNVEV (reference sequence). CDR3 protein: CASSRKGQGAQEKLFF. In DNA, the CDR3 is TGTGCCAGCAGTCGTAAAGGACAGGGGGCGCAAGAAAAACTGTTTTTT.

This clonotype occurred many times. V gene TRBV11-2 combines with J gene TRBJ2-5; no firm D call. The germline CDR1 and CDR2 sequences are SGHAT and FQNNGV. CDR3 length: 11 residues. V lost 5 bases and J 5 bases, leaving 6 bases between the germline ends. CDR3 in amino acids: CASSLRETQYF. The CDR3 DNA follows: TGTGCCAGCAGCCTCAGGGAGACCCAGTACTTC.